Presented here are 18 T cell receptor beta chains from one specimen sequenced in a study of T cell responses to AZD1222 COVID-19 vaccine. The table came from immunoSEQ multiplex PCR; TCRdb's copy has only in-frame clones and leaves some out. Of about 51,000 clones listed, 85% to 90% were seen once; the top ten hold 1.1%. Specimen: peripheral blood, collected 28 days after the second AZD1222 dose. These receptors all stem from an adult who received the AZD1222 COVID-19 vaccine.

The rearrangement links TRBV7-2 to TRBJ2-5; D is perhaps TRBD2 (6 bases). CDR1 is SGHTA, CDR2 FQGNSA, per germline. Trimming shortened V by 5 bases and J by 7 bases, and 23 bases separated the two germline ends. This CDR3 contains 16 residues. CDR3 in amino acids: CASSLQRAGAGGTQYF. The CDR3 coding sequence is TGTGCCAGCAGCCTCCAGCGGGCTGGGGCGGGTGGGACCCAGTACTTC.

The chain joins TRBV5-4 to TRBJ1-1, with D possibly TRBD1 on 6 matching bases. V was clipped by 2 bases and J by 1 base, with 9 bases between them. Germline loops: CDR1 SGHNT, CDR2 YYREEE (reference sequence). This CDR3 comprises 14 residues. CDR3 amino acids: CASSFGQWNTEAFF. The CDR3 region has the DNA TGTGCCAGCAGCTTCGGACAGTGGAACACTGAAGCTTTCTTT.

The V and J genes are TRBV5-1 and TRBJ1-1; D call uncertain. Germline assignment: CDR1 SGHRS and CDR2 YFSETQ. The CDR3 is made up of 14 amino acids. V was clipped by 5 bases and J by 0 bases, with 11 bases between them. The CDR3 loop is CASRPDGMNTEAFF. In DNA, the CDR3 is TGCGCCAGCAGACCTGACGGTATGAACACTGAAGCTTTCTTT.

This sequence joins TRBV5-1 and TRBJ1-1, with 7 bases fitting TRBD1. Germline assignment: CDR1 SGHRS and CDR2 YFSETQ. The V gene end was trimmed by 2 bases and the J gene end by 10 bases; junction bases not matched to a gene: 14. The length of the CDR3 is 15 residues. The CDR3 bases are TGCGCCAGCAGCTTTTCCTCCGGGACAGATATGGGAGCTTTCTTT. Amino acids: CASSFSSGTDMGAFF.

For the CDR3, the DNA is TGCAGTGCTAGTAAACTTATTAACAACGAGCAGTACTTC. Translating it yields CSASKLINNEQYF. The chain couples TRBV20-1 to TRBJ2-7; D gene uncertain. The CDR3 extends over 13 amino acids. V was trimmed by 3 bases and J by 5 bases, leaving 14 bases between them. Per the germline V gene, CDR1 is DFQATT and CDR2 is SNEGSKA (reference sequence).

This sequence joins TRBV3-1 (or the pseudogene TRBV3-2) and TRBJ2-2; 9 bases are shared with TRBD2. The CDR3 runs to 16 residues. V dropped 5 bases and J dropped 1; count of bases not matched to a gene: 5. The V gene's germline CDR1 is LGHDT and CDR2 YNNKEL (reference sequence). The CDR3 here is CASSIPSGVNTGELFF. The CDR3 nucleotides read TGTGCCAGCAGCATCCCTAGCGGGGTGAACACCGGGGAGCTGTTTTTT.

The chain employs TRBV6-5 and TRBJ2-7; TRBD1 agrees at 9 bases. Germline-derived CDR1 and CDR2 are MNHEY and SVGAGI. CDR3 length equals 13 residues. J lost 8 bases, V lost 5 bases, and 7 bases had no gene match. This CDR3 is CASSRTGERKQYF. The CDR3, as DNA: TGTGCCAGCAGTCGGACAGGGGAACGAAAGCAGTACTTC.

The chain has TRBV18 and TRBJ2-3, with D possibly TRBD2 on 5 matching bases. This CDR3 region has 15 residues. Germline values: CDR1 KGHSH, CDR2 LQKENI. V was clipped by 2 bases and J by 0 bases, with 9 bases between them. The CDR3 DNA sequence: TGTGCCAGCTCACCATTGAGGGAGAGCACAGATACGCAGTATTTT. This gives the protein CASSPLRESTDTQYF.

The CDR3 DNA follows: TGCGCCAGCAGTGACGGGGAAGTGGATGGCTACACCTTC. This gives the protein CASSDGEVDGYTF. The chain uses TRBV4-1 and TRBJ1-2; D gene ambiguous. CDR3 size: 13 residues. Looked up from germline, CDR1 is MGHRA and CDR2 is YSYEKL. V was pared by 6 bases and J by 6 bases, with 14 bases between.

A few counts support this clone. The rearrangement uses TRBV7-8 and TRBJ1-5, with D possibly matching TRBD1 (6 bases). This CDR3 region has 19 residues. Trimming left V 0 bases short and J 7 bases short, with 25 bases between. The V gene's germline CDR1 is SGHVS and CDR2 FQNEAQ. The CDR3 sequence: CASSLAGFKSTGMWQPQHF. DNA for the CDR3: TGTGCCAGCAGCTTAGCGGGTTTTAAGTCTACAGGGATGTGGCAGCCCCAGCATTTT.

CDR3 region: CASGRQGANTGELFF. CDR3 DNA: TGTGCCAGCGGACGGCAGGGGGCGAACACCGGGGAGCTGTTTTTT. The chain links TRBV9 to TRBJ2-2; 7 positions agree with TRBD1. This CDR3 spans 15 amino acids. The V gene end was trimmed by 7 bases and the J gene end by 0 bases; junction bases not matched to a gene: 6. Germline CDR1 SGDLS, CDR2 YYNGEE. The complete variable domain, with remaining parts taken from reference TRBV9 and TRBJ2-2, reads DSGVTQTPKHLITATGQRVTLRCSPRSGDLSVYWYQQSLDQGLQFLIQYYNGEERAKGNILERFSAQQFPDLHSELNLSSLELGDSALYFCASGRQGANTGELFFGEGSRLTVL.

V and J are TRBV6-2 or TRBV6-3 and TRBJ2-6, with 8 bases fitting TRBD2. J lost 0 bases, V lost 5 bases, and 12 bases had no gene match. Germline V CDR1 and CDR2: MNHEY, SVGEGT. There are 19 residues in the CDR3. The CDR3 region is CASSVSLAEVSSGANVLTF. CDR3 sequence (DNA): TGTGCCAGCAGTGTCTCACTAGCGGAAGTGAGCTCTGGGGCCAACGTCCTGACTTTC.

The chain carries TRBV6-2 or TRBV6-3 and TRBJ2-1; TRBD2 agrees at 13 bases. Germline CDR1 reads MNHEY; CDR2 reads SVGEGT. The CDR3 consists of 20 residues. Losses at the gene ends were 5 bases for V and 0 bases for J; bases not matched to a gene: 13. The CDR3: CASSPLIMGLAGSSYNEQFF. DNA of the CDR3: TGTGCCAGCAGTCCCCTAATCATGGGACTAGCGGGAAGCTCCTACAATGAGCAGTTCTTC.

J is TRBJ2-7 and V is TRBV6-5; 9 bases line up with TRBD2. The CDR3 is 14 residues long. V lost 0 bases to trimming and J lost 6 bases; unmatched junction nucleotides: 3. Germline lookup yields CDR1 MNHEY and CDR2 SVGAGI. CDR3 loop: CASSYSRGRGEQYF. The CDR3 nucleotides are TGTGCCAGCAGTTACTCACGCGGGAGGGGCGAGCAGTACTTC.

J is TRBJ2-5 and V is TRBV5-1; D is perhaps TRBD1 or TRBD2 (5 bases each). V gave up 0 bases and J gave up 2 bases, with 11 bases separating them. The germline V gene has CDR1 SGHRS and CDR2 YFSETQ. The length of the CDR3 is 15 residues. Here the CDR3 reads CASSLEAGTQETQYF. The CDR3 bases are TGCGCCAGCAGCTTGGAGGCAGGGACGCAAGAGACCCAGTACTTC. Together with reference TRBV5-1 and TRBJ2-5, the CDR3 gives the full variable domain: KAGVTQTPRYLIKTRGQQVTLSCSPISGHRSVSWYQQTPGQGLQFLFEYFSETQRNKGNFPGRFSGRQFSNSRSEMNVSTLELGDSALYLCASSLEAGTQETQYFGPGTRLLVL.

The V gene is TRBV19, the J gene TRBJ2-3, with D possibly called TRBD1 or TRBD2 (6 bases each). The length of the CDR3 is 14 residues. Trimming pared 3 bases from V and 4 bases from J, leaving 11 bases between. From germline, CDR1 is LNHDA and CDR2 SQIVND (reference sequence). The CDR3 region is CASSIGGTSDTQYF. The CDR3 bases are TGTGCCAGTAGTATCGGGGGCACTTCAGATACGCAGTATTTT.

The genes are TRBV30 and TRBJ1-5, with TRBD1 as a possible D gene (5 bases). CDR3 length: 13 residues. V dropped 0 bases and J dropped 6 bases, with 9 bases sitting between them. Germline assignment: CDR1 GTSNPN and CDR2 SVGIG (reference sequence). CDR3 DNA: TGTGCCTGGAGTGTACGGGGGGTTCAGCCCCAGCATTTT. This translates into CAWSVRGVQPQHF.

The chain has TRBV6-5 and TRBJ2-1, with TRBD2 matching 10 bases. Germline trimming cut 1 base from V and 4 bases from J; bases unmatched to any gene: 1. The CDR3 runs 15 residues. In germline, CDR1 is MNHEY, CDR2 SVGAGI. The CDR3 sequence: CASSYLAGGYNEQFF. CDR3 nucleotide sequence: TGTGCCAGCAGTTACTTAGCGGGAGGTTACAATGAGCAGTTCTTC.